Sequencing of this TCR beta chain was carried out in a study of blood T cell repertoires in COVID-19. Whole-study context: Whether acute or convalescent, the COVID-19 samples came from the United States, Italy and Spain. From T cells, B-cell-depleted T cells, or PBMCs came the material, which was cDNA or gDNA.

The Seattle patients joined while their infection was active and were tracked longitudinally afterward. In the authors' methods: Scientists estimated how many nucleated cells there were by amplifying reference gene primers. Sequencing was performed with immunoSEQ multiplex PCR; in TCRdb, only in-frame clones are kept and a portion is missing. V, J and clone size were drawn from that table, and D and trimming were deduced from the DNA. The data hold approximately 500,000 clones, with 89% observed a single time. The V and J ends lost 4 bases and 4 bases, in that order; junction bases with no gene match: 0. This CDR3 has 12 amino acids. Germline CDR1 reads MNHEY; CDR2 reads SVGAGI.

The chain recombines TRBV6-5 with TRBJ1-2; TRBD1 matches 7 bases. The sample was peripheral blood. The TCR was taken from a man in his late teens or twenties with COVID-19, enrolled during active disease. This chain's CDR3 is CASSSGGYGYTF. The CDR3, as DNA: TGTGCCAGCAGTTCAGGGGGCTATGGCTACACCTTC.